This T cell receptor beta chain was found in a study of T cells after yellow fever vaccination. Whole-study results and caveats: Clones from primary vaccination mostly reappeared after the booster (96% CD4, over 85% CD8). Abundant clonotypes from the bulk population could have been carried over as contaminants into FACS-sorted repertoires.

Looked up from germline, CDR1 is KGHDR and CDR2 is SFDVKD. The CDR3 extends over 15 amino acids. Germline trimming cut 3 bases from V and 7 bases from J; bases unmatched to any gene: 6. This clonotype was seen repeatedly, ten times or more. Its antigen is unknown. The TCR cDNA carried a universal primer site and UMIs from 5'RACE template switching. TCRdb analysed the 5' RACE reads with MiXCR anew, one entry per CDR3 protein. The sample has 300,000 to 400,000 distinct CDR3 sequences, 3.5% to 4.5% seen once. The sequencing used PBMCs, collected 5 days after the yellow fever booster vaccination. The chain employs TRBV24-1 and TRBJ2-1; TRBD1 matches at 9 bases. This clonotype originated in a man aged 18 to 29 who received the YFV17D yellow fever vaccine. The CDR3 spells CATSDPGQGENEQFF. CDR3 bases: TGTGCCACCAGTGATCCGGGACAGGGTGAGAATGAGCAGTTCTTC.